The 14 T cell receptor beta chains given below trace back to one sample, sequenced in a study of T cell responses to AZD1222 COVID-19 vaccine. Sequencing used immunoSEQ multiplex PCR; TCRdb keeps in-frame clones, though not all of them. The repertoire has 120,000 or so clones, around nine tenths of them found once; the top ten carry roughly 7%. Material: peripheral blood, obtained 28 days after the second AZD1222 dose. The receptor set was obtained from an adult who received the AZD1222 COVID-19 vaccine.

The DNA of the CDR3 is TGTGCCAGCAGCCCTAGCGGCGGGACGGGAAATGAAAAACTGTTTTTT. This sequence encodes CASSPSGGTGNEKLFF. The chain links TRBV7-2 to TRBJ1-4; tentatively, D is TRBD1 (5 bases). Germline CDR1 SGHTA, CDR2 FQGNSA. With 5 bases removed from V and 5 bases from J, the gap between germline ends came to 18 bases. There are 16 residues in the CDR3.

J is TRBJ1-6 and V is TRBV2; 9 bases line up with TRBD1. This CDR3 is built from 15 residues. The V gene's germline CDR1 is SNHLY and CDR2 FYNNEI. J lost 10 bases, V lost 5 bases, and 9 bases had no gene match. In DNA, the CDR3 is TGTGCCAGCAGTCAACAGGGGGCTAGAGGATCACCCCTCCACTTT. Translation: CASSQQGARGSPLHF.

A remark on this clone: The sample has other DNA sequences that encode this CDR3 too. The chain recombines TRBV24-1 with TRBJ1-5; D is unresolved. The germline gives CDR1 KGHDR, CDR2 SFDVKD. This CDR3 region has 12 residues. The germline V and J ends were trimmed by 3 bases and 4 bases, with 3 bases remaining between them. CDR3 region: CATSDPNQPQHF. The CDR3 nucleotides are TGTGCCACCAGTGATCCTAATCAGCCCCAGCATTTT.

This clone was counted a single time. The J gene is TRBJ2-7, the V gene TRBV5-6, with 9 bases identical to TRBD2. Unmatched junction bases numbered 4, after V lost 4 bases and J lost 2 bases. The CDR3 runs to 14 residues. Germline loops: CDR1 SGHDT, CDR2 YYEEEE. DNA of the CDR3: TGTGCCAGCAGCACCGGACTAGCGCCCTACGAGCAGTACTTC. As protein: CASSTGLAPYEQYF.

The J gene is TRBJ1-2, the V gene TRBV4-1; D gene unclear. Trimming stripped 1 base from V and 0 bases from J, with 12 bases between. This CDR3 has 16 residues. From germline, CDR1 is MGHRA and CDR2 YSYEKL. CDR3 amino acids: CASSQVRAATNYGYTF. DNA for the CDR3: TGCGCCAGCAGCCAAGTCCGGGCAGCAACTAACTATGGCTACACCTTC.

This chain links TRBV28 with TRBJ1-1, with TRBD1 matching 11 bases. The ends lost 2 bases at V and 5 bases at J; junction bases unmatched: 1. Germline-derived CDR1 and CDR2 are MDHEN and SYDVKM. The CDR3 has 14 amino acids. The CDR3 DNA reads TGTGCCAGCAGTTTAGGGACAGGGGGTACTGAAGCTTTCTTT. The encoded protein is CASSLGTGGTEAFF.

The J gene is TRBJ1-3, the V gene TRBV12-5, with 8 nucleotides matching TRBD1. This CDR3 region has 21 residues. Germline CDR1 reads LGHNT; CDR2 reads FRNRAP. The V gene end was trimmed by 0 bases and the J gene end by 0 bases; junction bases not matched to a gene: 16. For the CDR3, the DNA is TGTGCTAGTGGTTTGGTAACATGGGGAGGGACAGGCCCTTCCTCTGGAAACACCATATATTTT. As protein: CASGLVTWGGTGPSSGNTIYF.

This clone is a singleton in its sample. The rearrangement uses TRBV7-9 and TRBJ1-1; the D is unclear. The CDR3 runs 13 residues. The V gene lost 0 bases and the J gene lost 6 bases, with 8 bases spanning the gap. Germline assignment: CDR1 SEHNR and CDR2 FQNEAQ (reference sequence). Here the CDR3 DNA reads TGTGCCAGCAGCTTAGCGACGGAACCTGAAGCTTTCTTT. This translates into CASSLATEPEAFF.

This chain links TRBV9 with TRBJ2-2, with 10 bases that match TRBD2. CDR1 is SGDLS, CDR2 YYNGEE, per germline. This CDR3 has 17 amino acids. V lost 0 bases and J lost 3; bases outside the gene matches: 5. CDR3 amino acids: CASSVERGGSDTGELFF. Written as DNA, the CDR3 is TGTGCCAGCAGCGTAGAGCGGGGGGGCAGTGACACCGGGGAGCTGTTTTTT.

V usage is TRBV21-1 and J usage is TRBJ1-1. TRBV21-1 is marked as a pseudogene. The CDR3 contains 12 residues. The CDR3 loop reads CASRGINTEAFF. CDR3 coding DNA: TGTGCCAGCAGGGGGATCAACACTGAAGCTTTCTTT.

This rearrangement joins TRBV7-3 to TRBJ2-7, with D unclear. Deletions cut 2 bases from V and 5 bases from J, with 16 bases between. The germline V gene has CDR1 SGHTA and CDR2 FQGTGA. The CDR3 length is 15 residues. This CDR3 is CASSLRPIPQNEQYF. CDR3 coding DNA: TGTGCCAGCAGCTTACGCCCCATCCCCCAAAACGAGCAGTACTTC.

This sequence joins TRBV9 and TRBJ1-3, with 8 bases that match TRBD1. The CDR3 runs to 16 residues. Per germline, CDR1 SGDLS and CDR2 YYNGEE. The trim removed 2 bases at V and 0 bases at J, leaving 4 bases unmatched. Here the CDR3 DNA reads TGTGCCAGCAGCGTCCAGGGGGCCGGCTCTGGAAACACCATATATTTT. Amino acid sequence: CASSVQGAGSGNTIYF.

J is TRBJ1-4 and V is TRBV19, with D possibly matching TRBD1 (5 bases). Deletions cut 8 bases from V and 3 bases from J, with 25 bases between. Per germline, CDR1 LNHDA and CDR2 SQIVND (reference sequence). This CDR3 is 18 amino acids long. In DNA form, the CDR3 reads TGTGCCAGTCTTCCACCAGGGACGCTGCTGACTGCTAATGAAAAACTGTTTTTT. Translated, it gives CASLPPGTLLTANEKLFF.

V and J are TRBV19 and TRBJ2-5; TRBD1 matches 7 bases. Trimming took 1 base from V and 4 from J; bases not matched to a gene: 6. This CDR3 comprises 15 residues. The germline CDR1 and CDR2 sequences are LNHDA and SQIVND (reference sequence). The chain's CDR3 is CASSIGTGITETQYF. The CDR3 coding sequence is TGTGCCAGTAGTATAGGGACAGGTATCACAGAGACCCAGTACTTC.